One and the same sample provided the 9 T cell receptor beta chains below, sequenced in a study of neurological immune-mediated disorders. Each CDR3 protein is one row after TCRdb ran MiXCR on the 5' RACE reads. The sample has fewer than 75,000 distinct CDR3 sequences, 4.5% to 5.5% seen once. Material: PBMCs. These receptors were obtained from a man aged 25 to 40 with multiple sclerosis.

In its sample, this clonotype was seen many times. The chain carries TRBV27 and TRBJ1-2; the match to TRBD1 covers 9 bases. Germline CDR1 is MNHEY and CDR2 is SMNVEV (reference sequence). The CDR3 loop spans 14 amino acids. J gave up 8 bases and V 5 bases, and 9 bases lay outside the gene matches. The CDR3 nucleotides read TGTGCCAGCAGTGACAGGGGGGGTTTCTTCGGCTACACCTTC. Protein product: CASSDRGGFFGYTF.

Ten or more counts support this clonotype. The V and J genes are TRBV20-1 and TRBJ2-7; 10 bases align to TRBD2. The V and J ends lost 6 bases and 7 bases, in that order; junction bases with no gene match: 9. Germline CDR1 is DFQATT and CDR2 is SNEGSKA (reference sequence). There are 13 residues in the CDR3. The CDR3 bases are TGCAGTGCGGCAAGCGGGGGGGCACGAGAGCAGTACTTC. Residues: CSAASGGAREQYF.

At least ten counts were recorded for this clonotype. The chain has TRBV20-1 and TRBJ2-7; the D gene is possibly TRBD2 (6 bases). Germline V gene sequence: CDR1 DFQATT, CDR2 SNEGSKA (reference sequence). The V end was cut by 3 bases, the J end by 6 bases, with 15 bases between. This CDR3 is 13 amino acids long. The DNA of the CDR3 is TGCAGTGCTAGCGGAGGAGGAGGGCGCGAGCAGTACTTC. It is translated as CSASGGGGREQYF.

This clonotype was seen ten or more times. The V gene is TRBV6-6, the J gene TRBJ1-5, with unresolved D. The CDR3 has 16 amino acids. Germline V CDR1 and CDR2: MNHNY, SVGAGI (reference sequence). The V and J ends lost 6 bases and 1 base respectively, with 16 bases between them. This chain's CDR3 is CASSREEGRSNQPQHF. CDR3 coding DNA: TGTGCCAGCAGCCGGGAGGAGGGTCGAAGCAATCAGCCCCAGCATTTT.

In this sample, this clonotype turned up a few times. The chain is built from TRBV5-1 and TRBJ1-2, with D perhaps TRBD1 (6 bases). The CDR3 loop spans 15 amino acids. V lost 4 bases and J 5 bases, leaving 18 bases between the germline ends. CDR1 is SGHRS, CDR2 YFSETQ, per germline. In DNA, the CDR3 is TGCGCCAGCAGCGAGGACAGCGGACTGGCGTATGGCTACACCTTC. It specifies CASSEDSGLAYGYTF. Full variable domain (missing parts from reference TRBV5-1 and TRBJ1-2): KAGVTQTPRYLIKTRGQQVTLSCSPISGHRSVSWYQQTPGQGLQFLFEYFSETQRNKGNFPGRFSGRQFSNSRSEMNVSTLELGDSALYLCASSEDSGLAYGYTFGSGTRLTVV.

This clonotype was detected many times. This rearrangement joins TRBV24-1 to TRBJ2-7; D tentatively reads TRBD1 or TRBD2 (5 bases each). Germline values: CDR1 KGHDR, CDR2 SFDVKD. The CDR3 extends over 12 amino acids. V was pared by 6 bases and J by 5 bases, with 10 bases between. CDR3 in amino acids: CATSRRGDEQYV. Here the CDR3 DNA reads TGTGCCACCAGTCGGAGAGGGGACGAGCAGTACGTC.

This clonotype turned up a few times. At one boundary the junction diverges from the germline segment, which might be a read error. The V gene is TRBV4-1, the J gene TRBJ1-5; the D gene is possibly TRBD1 (5 bases). Germline lookup yields CDR1 MGHRA and CDR2 YSYEKL. The CDR3 is made up of 17 amino acids. CDR3 DNA: TGCGCCAGCAGCCAAGAGACAGAATCAGATAGCAATCAGCCCCAGAATTTT. As protein: CASSQETESDSNQPQNF.

This clonotype was counted at least ten times. Written as DNA, the CDR3 is TGTGCCAGCAGTGCAGGACAGACTACAGATACGCAGTATTTT. Translating it yields CASSAGQTTDTQYF. The chain employs TRBV6-4 and TRBJ2-3, with a tentative D call TRBD1 (6 bases). Germline V gives CDR1 MRHNA, CDR2 SNTAGT. Trimming stripped 4 bases from V and 3 bases from J, with 11 bases between. This CDR3 has 14 residues.

This clonotype has at least ten counts. This chain joins TRBV11-2 and TRBJ2-1, with TRBD2 as a possible D gene (6 bases). The length of the CDR3 is 15 residues. CDR1 SGHAT and CDR2 FQNNGV come from the germline V gene. V lost 1 base, J lost 4 bases, and 11 bases lay in between. The CDR3 here is CASSLVVGGYNEQFF. CDR3 nucleotides: TGTGCCAGCAGCTTAGTAGTGGGGGGATACAATGAGCAGTTCTTC.